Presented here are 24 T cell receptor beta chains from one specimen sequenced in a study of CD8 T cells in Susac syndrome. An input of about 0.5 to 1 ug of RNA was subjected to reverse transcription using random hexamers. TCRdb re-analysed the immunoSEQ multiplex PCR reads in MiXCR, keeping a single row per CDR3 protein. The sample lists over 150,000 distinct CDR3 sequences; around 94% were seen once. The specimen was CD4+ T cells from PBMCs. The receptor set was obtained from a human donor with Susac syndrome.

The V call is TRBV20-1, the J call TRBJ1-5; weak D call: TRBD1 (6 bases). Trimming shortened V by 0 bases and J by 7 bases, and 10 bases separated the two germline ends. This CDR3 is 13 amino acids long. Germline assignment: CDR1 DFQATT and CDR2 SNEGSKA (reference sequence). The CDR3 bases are TGCAGTGCTAGAGAGGGGGCTCGGCAGCCCCAGCATTTT. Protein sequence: CSAREGARQPQHF.

The CDR3 region is CASSRKTENTGELFF. The CDR3 DNA sequence: TGTGCCAGCAGCCGTAAGACGGAGAACACCGGGGAGCTGTTTTTT. This rearrangement joins TRBV7-2 to TRBJ2-2, with D hard to call. V shed 5 bases and J shed 1 base, with 11 bases lying between them. CDR1 and CDR2 (germline): SGHTA, FQGNSA. The CDR3 spans 15 residues. Supplemented by reference TRBV7-2 and TRBJ2-2, the full variable domain reads GAGVSQSPSNKVTEKGKDVELRCDPISGHTALYWYRQSLGQGLEFLIYFQGNSAPDKSGLPSDRFSAERTGGSVSTLTIQRTQQEDSAVYLCASSRKTENTGELFFGEGSRLTVL.

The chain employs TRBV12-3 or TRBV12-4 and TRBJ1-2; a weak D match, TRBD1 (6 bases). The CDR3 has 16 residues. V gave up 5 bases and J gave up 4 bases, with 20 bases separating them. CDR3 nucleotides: TGTGCCAGCAGTCCCGGCCCCACAGGGTTCGGCTATGGCTACACCTTC. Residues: CASSPGPTGFGYGYTF.

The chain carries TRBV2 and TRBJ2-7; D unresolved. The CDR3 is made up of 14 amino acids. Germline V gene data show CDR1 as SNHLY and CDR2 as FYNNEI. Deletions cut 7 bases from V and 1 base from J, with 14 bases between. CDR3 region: CASNLGLLSYEQYF. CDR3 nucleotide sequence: TGTGCCAGCAATCTGGGCCTCCTATCCTACGAGCAGTACTTC.

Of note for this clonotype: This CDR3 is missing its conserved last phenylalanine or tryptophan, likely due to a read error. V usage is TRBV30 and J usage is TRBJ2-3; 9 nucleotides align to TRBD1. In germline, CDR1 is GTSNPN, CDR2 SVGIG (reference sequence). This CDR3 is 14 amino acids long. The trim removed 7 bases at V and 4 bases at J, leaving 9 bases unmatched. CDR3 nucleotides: TGTGCCTTGAATCTGGGACAGGGTTCAGATACGCAGTATCTT. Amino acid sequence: CALNLGQGSDTQYL.

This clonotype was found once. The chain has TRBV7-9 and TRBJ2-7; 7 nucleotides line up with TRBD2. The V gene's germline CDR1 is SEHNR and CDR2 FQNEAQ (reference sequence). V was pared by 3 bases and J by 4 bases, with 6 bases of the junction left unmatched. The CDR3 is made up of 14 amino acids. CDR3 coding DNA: TGTGCCAGCAGCTTTAATAGCGGGTCTTACGAGCAGTACTTC. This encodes CASSFNSGSYEQYF.

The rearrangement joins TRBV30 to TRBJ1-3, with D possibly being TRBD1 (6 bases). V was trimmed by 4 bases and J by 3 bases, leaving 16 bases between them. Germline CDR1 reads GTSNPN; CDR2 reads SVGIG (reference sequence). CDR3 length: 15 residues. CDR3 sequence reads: CAWNSYGGGGNTIYF. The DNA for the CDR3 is TGTGCCTGGAACAGTTATGGGGGCGGTGGAAACACCATATATTTT.

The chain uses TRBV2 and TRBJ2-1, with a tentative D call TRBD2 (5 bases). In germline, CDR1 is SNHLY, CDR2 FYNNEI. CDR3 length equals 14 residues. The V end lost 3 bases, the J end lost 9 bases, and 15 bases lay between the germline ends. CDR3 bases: TGTGCCAGCAGTGAGAGGGCCGCGCTAAGTGAGCAGTTCTTC. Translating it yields CASSERAALSEQFF.

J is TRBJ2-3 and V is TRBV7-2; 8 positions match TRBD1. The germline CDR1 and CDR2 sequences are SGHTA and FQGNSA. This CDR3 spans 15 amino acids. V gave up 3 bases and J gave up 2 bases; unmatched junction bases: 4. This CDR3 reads CASSFDRGYTDTQYF. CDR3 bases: TGTGCCAGCAGCTTTGACAGGGGCTACACAGATACGCAGTATTTT.

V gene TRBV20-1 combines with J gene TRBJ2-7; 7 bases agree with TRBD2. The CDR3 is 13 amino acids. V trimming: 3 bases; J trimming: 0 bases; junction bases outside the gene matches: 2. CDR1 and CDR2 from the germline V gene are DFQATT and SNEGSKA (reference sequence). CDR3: CSASGRSSYEQYF. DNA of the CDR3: TGCAGTGCTAGCGGGAGGAGCTCCTACGAGCAGTACTTC.

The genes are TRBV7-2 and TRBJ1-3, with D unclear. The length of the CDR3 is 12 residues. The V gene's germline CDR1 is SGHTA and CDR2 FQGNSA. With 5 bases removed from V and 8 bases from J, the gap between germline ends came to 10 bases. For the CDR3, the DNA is TGTGCCAGCAGCCTAACCACGGACACCATATATTTT. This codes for CASSLTTDTIYF.

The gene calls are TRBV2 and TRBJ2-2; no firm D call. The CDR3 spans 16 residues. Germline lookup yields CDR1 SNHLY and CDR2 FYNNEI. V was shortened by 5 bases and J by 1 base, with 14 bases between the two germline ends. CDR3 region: CASSPIRVLNTGELFF. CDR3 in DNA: TGTGCCAGCAGTCCTATCCGGGTTCTGAACACCGGGGAGCTGTTTTTT.

Here the CDR3 reads CSALGVHEQYF. The CDR3 DNA sequence: TGCAGTGCGCTCGGAGTTCACGAGCAGTACTTC. V usage is TRBV20-1 and J usage is TRBJ2-7, with D unresolved. The V end was cut by 6 bases, the J end by 5 bases, with 11 bases between. Germline V gene lookup returns CDR1 DFQATT and CDR2 SNEGSKA (reference sequence). The CDR3 is made up of 11 amino acids.

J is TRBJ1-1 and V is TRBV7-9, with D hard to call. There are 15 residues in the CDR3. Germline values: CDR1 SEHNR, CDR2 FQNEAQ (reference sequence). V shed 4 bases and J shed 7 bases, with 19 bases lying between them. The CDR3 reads CASSSLGSVGDEAFF. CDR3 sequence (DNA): TGTGCCAGCAGCTCCCTCGGTTCTGTCGGAGATGAAGCTTTCTTT. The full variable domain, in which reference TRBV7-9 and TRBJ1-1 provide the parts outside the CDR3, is DTGVSQNPRHKITKRGQNVTFRCDPISEHNRLYWYRQTLGQGPEFLTYFQNEAQLEKSRLLSDRFSAERPKGSFSTLEIQRTEQGDSAMYLCASSSLGSVGDEAFFGQGTRLTVV.

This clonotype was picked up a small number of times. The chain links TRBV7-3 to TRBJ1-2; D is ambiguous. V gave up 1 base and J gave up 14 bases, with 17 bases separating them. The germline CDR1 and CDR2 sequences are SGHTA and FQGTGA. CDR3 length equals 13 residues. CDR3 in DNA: TGTGCCAGCAGCTTAAGGCTGGACTCGGACGTAACCTTC. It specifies CASSLRLDSDVTF.

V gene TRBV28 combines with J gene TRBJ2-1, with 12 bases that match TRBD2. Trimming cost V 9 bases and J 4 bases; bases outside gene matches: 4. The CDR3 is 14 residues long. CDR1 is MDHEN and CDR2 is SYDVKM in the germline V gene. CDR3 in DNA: TGTGCCAGTCTAGCGGGAGGGTCTTACAATGAGCAGTTCTTC. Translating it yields CASLAGGSYNEQFF.

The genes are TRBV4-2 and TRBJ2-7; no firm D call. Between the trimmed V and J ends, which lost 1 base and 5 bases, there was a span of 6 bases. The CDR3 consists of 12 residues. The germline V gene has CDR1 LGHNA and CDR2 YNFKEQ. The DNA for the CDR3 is TGTGCCAGCAGCCAAGCGACGAACGAGCAGTACTTC. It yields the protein CASSQATNEQYF.

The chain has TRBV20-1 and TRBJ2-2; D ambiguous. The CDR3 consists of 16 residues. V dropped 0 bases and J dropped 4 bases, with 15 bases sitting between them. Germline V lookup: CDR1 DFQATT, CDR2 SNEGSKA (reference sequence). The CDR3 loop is CSARDAWAATTGELFF. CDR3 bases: TGCAGTGCTAGAGATGCGTGGGCGGCAACCACCGGGGAGCTGTTTTTT.

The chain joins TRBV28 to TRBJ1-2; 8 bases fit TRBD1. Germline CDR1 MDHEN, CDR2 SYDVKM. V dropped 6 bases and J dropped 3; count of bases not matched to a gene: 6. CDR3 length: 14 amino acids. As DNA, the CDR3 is TGTGCCAGCAGGCCGACAGGGGTGGACTATGGCTACACCTTC. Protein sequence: CASRPTGVDYGYTF.

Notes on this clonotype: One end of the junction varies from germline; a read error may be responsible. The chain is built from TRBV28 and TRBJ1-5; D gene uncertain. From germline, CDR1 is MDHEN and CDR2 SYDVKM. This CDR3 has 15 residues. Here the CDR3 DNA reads TGTGCCAGCAGTGCGTCAGAGTATAGCAATCAGACCCAGCATTTT. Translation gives CASSASEYSNQTQHF.

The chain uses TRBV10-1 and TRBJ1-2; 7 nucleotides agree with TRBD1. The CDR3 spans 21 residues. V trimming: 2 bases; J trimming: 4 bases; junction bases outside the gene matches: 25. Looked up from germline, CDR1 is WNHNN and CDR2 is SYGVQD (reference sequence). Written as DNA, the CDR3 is TGCGCCAGCAGTGAGAGTAGTGGATGTCGACAGGGTCTCATCTCCCTCTATGGCTACACCTTC. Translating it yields CASSESSGCRQGLISLYGYTF.

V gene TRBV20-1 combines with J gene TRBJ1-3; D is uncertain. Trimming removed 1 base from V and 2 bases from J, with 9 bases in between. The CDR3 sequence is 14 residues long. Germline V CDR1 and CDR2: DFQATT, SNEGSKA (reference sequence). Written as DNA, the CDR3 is TGCAGTGCTAGAGTTGCAGGTACTGGAAACACCATATATTTT. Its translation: CSARVAGTGNTIYF.

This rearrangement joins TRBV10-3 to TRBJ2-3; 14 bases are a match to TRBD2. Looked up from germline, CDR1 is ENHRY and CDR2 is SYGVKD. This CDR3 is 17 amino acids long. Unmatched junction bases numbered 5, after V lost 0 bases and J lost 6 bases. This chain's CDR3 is CAISESGLAGETDTQYF. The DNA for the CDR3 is TGTGCCATCAGTGAGTCGGGACTAGCGGGAGAGACGGATACGCAGTATTTT.

The CDR3 is CASSPVDGSNSYNEQFF. In DNA form, the CDR3 reads TGTGCCAGCAGCCCGGTGGACGGGAGCAACTCCTACAATGAGCAGTTCTTC. The V gene is TRBV5-6, the J gene TRBJ2-1, with D tentatively TRBD2 (6 bases). CDR1 is SGHDT, CDR2 YYEEEE, per germline. This CDR3 is 17 amino acids long. Trimming took off 4 bases at V and 0 bases at J, with 17 bases between the two ends.